This T cell receptor (beta chain) was recovered during a study of OX40 agonist ivuxolimab in advanced cancers. Study-wide background: Patients were dosed with the agonistic anti-OX40 (CD134) antibody ivuxolimab.

TCRdb's table, derived via immunoSEQ multiplex PCR, lists solely in-frame clones and lacks some. Of about 48,000 clones in the sample, 85% to 90% were seen once. Study findings and constraints: At 0.1 to 3.0 mg/kg, CD4+ and CD8+ blood T cells expanded clonally by week 6. CD8+ T cells showed, on average, more clonal expansion than CD4+ cells.

In the case of this clone: Its antigen is not identified.

Sequencing used CD4+ or CD8+ T cells sorted from blood, obtained in a trial of the OX40 agonist ivuxolimab. The sequence was obtained from an adult with an advanced solid tumor such as melanoma, head and neck, liver or kidney cancer.

This CDR3 is CASSHLVDYEQYF. The DNA for the CDR3 is TGCGCCAGCAGCCACTTGGTGGACTACGAGCAGTACTTC. The rearrangement joins TRBV4-3 to TRBJ2-7, with unresolved D. Per the germline V gene, CDR1 is LGHNA and CDR2 is YSLEER. With 3 bases removed from V and 3 bases from J, the gap between germline ends came to 9 bases. CDR3 length: 13 residues.